This T cell receptor (beta chain) emerged from a study of T cells after yellow fever vaccination. The wider study: Preparing low-cell-number fractions relied on SMART-Seq v4 Ultra Low Input.

MiXCR, applied by TCRdb to the 5' RACE reads, yields one record per CDR3 protein. The sample records under 550,000 distinct CDR3 sequences, 20% to 25% being singletons. This clonotype has just a few counts. The germline CDR1 and CDR2 sequences are SNHLY and FYNNEI. J was trimmed by 15 bases and V by 6 bases; bases with no gene match: 8. There are 11 residues in the CDR3. The sample consisted of PBMCs, taken roughly 23 days after the first yellow fever vaccination. This clonotype was obtained from a man aged 18-30 years who received the YFV17D yellow fever vaccine. The rearrangement links TRBV2 to TRBJ2-1; 7 bases fit TRBD1. The CDR3 here is CASSTDRVRFF. CDR3 DNA sequence: TGTGCCAGCAGCACCGACAGGGTCCGGTTCTTC. The variable domain in full, completed from reference TRBV2 and TRBJ2-1, reads EPEVTQTPSHQVTQMGQEVILRCVPISNHLYFYWYRQILGQKVEFLVSFYNNEISEKSEIFDDQFSVERPDGSNFTLKIRSTKLEDSAMYFCASSTDRVRFFGPGTRLTVL.